This TCR beta chain was sequenced for a study of glioma-infiltrating T cells after dendritic cell vaccination. Study as a whole: Glioblastoma patients came from Phase I and II dendritic cell vaccination trials.

The time point denotes: after dendritic cell vaccination, including at tumor progression/relapse. Before vaccination, two weeks after the third vaccination, and at progression, PBMC were collected. Looked up from germline, CDR1 is SNHLY and CDR2 is FYNNEI. V lost 6 bases and J lost 2, with 4 bases in between. This CDR3 is built from 11 residues. Sequencing was performed with immunoSEQ multiplex PCR; in TCRdb, only in-frame clones are kept and a portion is missing. Of 50,000 to 65,000 clones in the sample, 85% were seen once. This TCR derives from a human donor with glioblastoma. The sample in question was blood, obtained after dendritic cell vaccination. The chain combines TRBV2 with TRBJ2-5; D remains unclear. CDR3 sequence: CASSTQETQYF. The CDR3, as DNA: TGTGCCAGCAGCACACAAGAGACCCAGTACTTC.